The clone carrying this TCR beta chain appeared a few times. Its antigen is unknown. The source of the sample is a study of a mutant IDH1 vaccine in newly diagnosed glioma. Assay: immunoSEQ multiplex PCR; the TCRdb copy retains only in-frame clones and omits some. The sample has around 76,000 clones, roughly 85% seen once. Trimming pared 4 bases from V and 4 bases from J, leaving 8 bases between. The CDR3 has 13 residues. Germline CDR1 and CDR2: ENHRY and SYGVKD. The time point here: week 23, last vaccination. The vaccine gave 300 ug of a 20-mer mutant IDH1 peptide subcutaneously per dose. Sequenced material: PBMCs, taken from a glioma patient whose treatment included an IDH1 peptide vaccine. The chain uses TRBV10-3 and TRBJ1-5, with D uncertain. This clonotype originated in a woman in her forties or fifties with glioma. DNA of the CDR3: TGTGCCATCAGTGGGCAACGAAATCAGCCCCAGCATTTT. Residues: CAISGQRNQPQHF.